The 27 T cell receptor beta chains listed next were all sequenced from one sample in a study of cytomegalovirus exposure and HLA in healthy donors. A multiplex PCR was run with 60 Vbeta primers and 13 Jbeta primers. The data were produced by immunoSEQ multiplex PCR, yet TCRdb's version contains in-frame clones alone and is incomplete. The table has about 43,000 clones, roughly half seen once. The sequenced sample consisted of PBMCs. The receptors originated from a man aged 60-69 years in good health and CMV-seronegative.

The chain employs TRBV9 and TRBJ1-1; tentatively, D is TRBD1 (5 bases). The CDR3 runs to 13 residues. Germline CDR1 SGDLS, CDR2 YYNGEE. Between the trimmed V and J ends, which lost 4 bases and 0 bases, there was a span of 7 bases. The CDR3 loop reads CASSQGMNTEAFF. Written as DNA, the CDR3 is TGTGCCAGCAGCCAGGGAATGAACACTGAAGCTTTCTTT. The full variable domain, rest sourced from reference TRBV9 and TRBJ1-1, is DSGVTQTPKHLITATGQRVTLRCSPRSGDLSVYWYQQSLDQGLQFLIQYYNGEERAKGNILERFSAQQFPDLHSELNLSSLELGDSALYFCASSQGMNTEAFFGQGTRLTVV.

The chain links TRBV5-1 to TRBJ2-7; weak D call: TRBD1 (5 bases). The CDR3 extends over 14 amino acids. Germline CDR1 reads SGHRS; CDR2 reads YFSETQ. Deletions cut 3 bases from V and 0 bases from J, with 10 bases between. For the CDR3, the DNA is TGCGCCAGCAGCTATACAGGTAGCTCCTACGAGCAGTACTTC. It specifies CASSYTGSSYEQYF.

CDR3: CASSQGTPQKNNEQFF. The CDR3 coding sequence is TGCGCCAGCAGCCAAGGGACACCACAAAAGAACAATGAGCAGTTCTTC. The chain is built from TRBV4-3 and TRBJ2-1, with D maybe TRBD1 (5 bases). The CDR3 covers 16 residues. V lost 1 base to trimming and J lost 5 bases, with 15 bases between them. Germline V gene lookup returns CDR1 LGHNA and CDR2 YSLEER.

This clone was recorded once. The chain recombines TRBV29-1 with TRBJ2-5; D unresolved. CDR1 SQVTM and CDR2 ANQGSEA come from the germline V gene. The CDR3 has 11 amino acids. Trimming took 7 bases from V and 2 from J, leaving 8 bases between them. CDR3 nucleotide sequence: TGCAGCGCTCGACAACAAGAGACCCAGTACTTC. Residues: CSARQQETQYF.

The count of this clone is one. The chain recombines TRBV5-1 with TRBJ2-7; 7 nucleotides align to TRBD1. CDR1 is SGHRS and CDR2 is YFSETQ in the germline V gene. With 5 bases clipped from V and 2 bases from J, the junction kept 7 bases outside the gene matches. This CDR3 spans 14 amino acids. CDR3 protein: CASSPGQRTYEQYF. The CDR3 region has the DNA TGCGCCAGCAGTCCGGGACAGCGAACCTACGAGCAGTACTTC.

This chain joins TRBV7-8 and TRBJ1-2; D uncertain. The CDR3 has 13 amino acids. From germline, CDR1 is SGHVS and CDR2 FQNEAQ. V was shortened by 1 base and J by 4 bases, with 7 bases between the two germline ends. The CDR3 loop is CASSLGAPYGYTF. The CDR3 bases are TGTGCCAGCAGCTTAGGGGCCCCCTATGGCTACACCTTC.

The rearrangement joins TRBV7-8 to TRBJ1-5; TRBD1 might be the D (6 bases). The CDR3 spans 13 residues. V dropped 2 bases and J dropped 8 bases, with 10 bases sitting between them. Germline lookup yields CDR1 SGHVS and CDR2 FQNEAQ. This chain's CDR3 is CASSLQDRKPQHF. The CDR3 DNA follows: TGTGCCAGCAGCTTACAGGACAGAAAGCCCCAGCATTTT. Using reference TRBV7-8 and TRBJ1-5 for the parts outside the CDR3, the full variable domain is GAGVSQSPRYKVAKRGQDVALRCDPISGHVSLFWYQQALGQGPEFLTYFQNEAQLDKSGLPSDRFFAERPEGSVSTLKIQRTQQEDSAVYLCASSLQDRKPQHFGDGTRLSIL.

This sequence joins TRBV9 and TRBJ2-3, with D uncertain. This CDR3 region has 16 residues. Trimming took 2 bases from V and 4 from J, leaving 17 bases between them. The germline V gene has CDR1 SGDLS and CDR2 YYNGEE. The CDR3 reads CASSVHYPTASDTQYF. The CDR3 coding sequence is TGTGCCAGCAGCGTCCACTATCCGACCGCTTCAGATACGCAGTATTTT.

This sequence joins TRBV11-3 and TRBJ1-1; the D is unclear. V shed 1 base and J shed 4 bases, with 10 bases lying between them. Germline V gene data show CDR1 as SGHNT and CDR2 as YENEEA. This CDR3 contains 14 residues. CDR3 in amino acids: CASSLGLRSTEAFF. The CDR3 bases are TGTGCCAGCAGCTTAGGTCTCAGGTCCACTGAAGCTTTCTTT.

V usage is TRBV7-2 and J usage is TRBJ2-7; D is perhaps TRBD1 (7 bases). The CDR3 has 13 amino acids. In germline, CDR1 is SGHTA, CDR2 FQGNSA. V was pared by 5 bases and J by 3 bases, with 11 bases between. The CDR3 loop reads CASSPGGGYEQYF. The CDR3 nucleotides read TGTGCCAGCAGCCCAGGGGGAGGCTACGAGCAGTACTTC.

The rearrangement uses TRBV9 and TRBJ2-7, with 10 bases lining up with TRBD1. The germline gives CDR1 SGDLS, CDR2 YYNGEE. V trimming: 4 bases; J trimming: 6 bases; junction bases outside the gene matches: 10. The CDR3 sequence is 15 residues long. The CDR3 loop reads CASSPRGTGVVEQYF. CDR3 DNA: TGTGCCAGCAGCCCCAGGGGGACAGGGGTGGTCGAGCAGTACTTC.

The V gene is TRBV2, the J gene TRBJ2-1; TRBD2 matches 12 bases. J gave up 12 bases and V 4 bases, and 10 bases lay outside the gene matches. From germline, CDR1 is SNHLY and CDR2 FYNNEI. The CDR3 is 15 amino acids. For the CDR3, the DNA is TGTGCCAGCAGTGGGACTAGCGGGGTCGCCCTGGGGCAGTTCTTC. This translates into CASSGTSGVALGQFF.

The V call is TRBV21-1, the J call TRBJ1-5; the table gives TRBD1 as D, unverified against the DNA. TRBV21-1 is described as a pseudogene. This CDR3 is 17 amino acids long. The chain's CDR3 is CASSKGDRGSGYQPQHF. The CDR3 DNA reads as TGTGCCAGCAGCAAAGGGGACAGGGGCTCGGGATATCAGCCCCAGCATTTT.

This chain joins TRBV10-1 and TRBJ2-1; 10 bases map to TRBD2. The CDR3 spans 16 residues. The germline V gene encodes CDR1 WNHNN and CDR2 SYGVQD (reference sequence). The junction had 7 bases not matched to a gene; V was cut back by 2 bases and J by 6 bases. The CDR3 bases are TGCGCCAGCAGTGAGCGGGCTAGCGGGAGAGTCAATGAGCAGTTCTTC. Protein: CASSERASGRVNEQFF.

This clone was found once. J is TRBJ2-7 and V is TRBV21-1; no check of the table's D call, TRBD1, against the DNA was made. TRBV21-1 represents a pseudogene. This CDR3 is built from 15 residues. The CDR3 protein is CASSIQGQEVREQYF. In nucleotides, the CDR3 is TGTGCCAGCAGCATCCAGGGACAGGAAGTCCGCGAGCAGTACTTC.

The chain recombines TRBV9 with TRBJ2-3, with 8 bases identical to TRBD2. Germline values: CDR1 SGDLS, CDR2 YYNGEE. V shed 3 bases and J 1 base; nucleotides not matched to a gene: 4. The CDR3 spans 15 residues. CDR3 sequence: CASSGGTSRTDTQYF. As DNA, the CDR3 is TGTGCCAGCAGCGGTGGGACTAGTCGCACAGATACGCAGTATTTT.

About this clone itself: It is unclear where the CDR3 begins or ends on the DNA, so no DNA is shown, and the CDR3 is as TCRdb lists it. V is TRBV29-1 and J is TRBJ2-1; the table's TRBD2 call for D was not verified on the DNA. CDR1 is SQVTM and CDR2 is ANQGSEA in the germline V gene. The length of the CDR3 is 13 amino acids, counting both ends. The CDR3 loop is CSVGVAGGTIGIF.

This clone was counted between two and nine times. This chain uses TRBV6-4 with TRBJ2-3; 9 positions match TRBD2. The CDR3 is made up of 16 amino acids. Germline V gives CDR1 MRHNA, CDR2 SNTAGT. V lost 5 bases and J lost 5; bases outside the gene matches: 11. The CDR3 DNA reads TGTGCCAGCAGTTCGGATAGCGGGAGCGGGGAAGATACGCAGTATTTT. Protein product: CASSSDSGSGEDTQYF.

The chain links TRBV6-5 to TRBJ2-1, with 8 bases lining up with TRBD2. The CDR3 consists of 15 residues. Germline CDR1 and CDR2: MNHEY and SVGAGI. V was clipped by 2 bases and J by 9 bases; unmatched bases: 9. The DNA of the CDR3 is TGTGCCAGCAGTTACGCGGGACTAGGGTTGGGTGAGCAGTTCTTC. This gives the protein CASSYAGLGLGEQFF.

This clone has a handful of counts. The chain has TRBV5-1 and TRBJ1-2; D gene unclear. The V gene lost 0 bases and the J gene lost 8 bases, with 14 bases spanning the gap. The CDR3 length is 14 residues. Germline CDR1 and CDR2: SGHRS and YFSETQ. This CDR3 is CASSLAGQAGGYTF. The DNA of the CDR3 is TGCGCCAGCAGCTTGGCCGGGCAGGCGGGGGGCTACACCTTC. The full variable domain, rest sourced from reference TRBV5-1 and TRBJ1-2, is KAGVTQTPRYLIKTRGQQVTLSCSPISGHRSVSWYQQTPGQGLQFLFEYFSETQRNKGNFPGRFSGRQFSNSRSEMNVSTLELGDSALYLCASSLAGQAGGYTFGSGTRLTVV.

This chain connects TRBV7-2 to TRBJ1-2; D possibly corresponds to TRBD1 (5 bases). The germline gives CDR1 SGHTA, CDR2 FQGNSA. V lost 1 base, J lost 7 bases, and 22 bases lay in between. The CDR3 extends over 17 amino acids. CDR3 in amino acids: CASSLGGADTLWGGYTF. The CDR3 nucleotides read TGTGCCAGCAGCTTAGGTGGGGCCGACACGCTCTGGGGTGGCTACACCTTC.

This clone has just a few counts. The chain combines TRBV30 with TRBJ2-1; 10 bases agree with TRBD1. V gave up 4 bases and J gave up 4 bases; unmatched junction bases: 7. The CDR3 sequence is 15 residues long. Germline values: CDR1 GTSNPN, CDR2 SVGIG (reference sequence). CDR3 loop: CAWTRGTGVYNEQFF. CDR3 nucleotide sequence: TGTGCCTGGACCAGGGGGACAGGGGTTTACAATGAGCAGTTCTTC.

The J gene is TRBJ1-6, the V gene TRBV10-3; 9 bases match TRBD1. CDR1 is ENHRY and CDR2 is SYGVKD in the germline V gene. This CDR3 is built from 15 residues. The V segment lost 6 bases and the J segment 7 bases; nucleotides outside the gene matches: 7. The CDR3 DNA follows: TGTGCCATCAGGACAGGGGGATTCGTCAATTCACCCCTCCACTTT. Translation gives CAIRTGGFVNSPLHF.

The CDR3 reads CASSLGTGTHTEAFF. As DNA, the CDR3 is TGTGCCAGCAGCCTAGGGACAGGGACGCACACTGAAGCTTTCTTT. The genes are TRBV7-6 and TRBJ1-1, with 9 bases aligning to TRBD1. The ends lost 5 bases at V and 3 bases at J; junction bases unmatched: 7. CDR1 and CDR2 from the germline V gene are SGHVS and FNYEAQ. The CDR3 covers 15 residues.

The chain carries TRBV7-9 and TRBJ2-3; D may be TRBD1 (5 bases). Trimming took 2 bases from V and 1 from J, leaving 10 bases between them. Germline V gene data show CDR1 as SEHNR and CDR2 as FQNEAQ (reference sequence). The CDR3 is 15 amino acids. CDR3 in amino acids: CASSLQGAGTDTQYF. The CDR3 coding sequence is TGTGCCAGCAGCTTACAAGGGGCCGGCACAGATACGCAGTATTTT.

This clone was seen more than once but under ten times. V and J are TRBV6-1 and TRBJ2-3; D is unresolved. The CDR3 length is 13 residues. V dropped 3 bases and J dropped 6 bases, with 10 bases sitting between them. Germline V lookup: CDR1 MNHNS, CDR2 SASEGT. CDR3 residues: CASSDRWMDTQYF. DNA of the CDR3: TGTGCCAGCAGTGACAGGTGGATGGATACGCAGTATTTT.

The chain uses TRBV29-1 and TRBJ2-1; 7 positions agree with TRBD2. The CDR3 loop spans 14 amino acids. V shed 3 bases and J 3 bases; nucleotides not matched to a gene: 5. CDR1 SQVTM and CDR2 ANQGSEA come from the germline V gene. The CDR3 loop reads CSVDSSGLYNEQFF. CDR3 bases: TGCAGCGTTGACAGTAGCGGGCTCTACAATGAGCAGTTCTTC.